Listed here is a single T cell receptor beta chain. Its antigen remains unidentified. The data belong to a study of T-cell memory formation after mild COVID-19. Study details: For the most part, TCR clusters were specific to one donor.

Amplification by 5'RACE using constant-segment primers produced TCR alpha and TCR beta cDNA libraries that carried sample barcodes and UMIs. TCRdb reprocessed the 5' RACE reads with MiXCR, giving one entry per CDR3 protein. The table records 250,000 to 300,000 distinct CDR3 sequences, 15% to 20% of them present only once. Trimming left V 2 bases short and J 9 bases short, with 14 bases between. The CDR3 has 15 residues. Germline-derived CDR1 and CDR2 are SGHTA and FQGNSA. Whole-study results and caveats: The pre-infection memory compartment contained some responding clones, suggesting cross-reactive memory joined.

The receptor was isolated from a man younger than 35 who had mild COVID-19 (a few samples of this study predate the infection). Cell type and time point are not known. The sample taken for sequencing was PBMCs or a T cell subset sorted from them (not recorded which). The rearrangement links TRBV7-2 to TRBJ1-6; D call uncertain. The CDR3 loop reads CASSLNGGTSSPLHF. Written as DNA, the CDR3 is TGTGCCAGCAGCTTAAACGGCGGCACCAGTTCACCCCTCCACTTT.